This entry lists 10 T cell receptor beta chains sequenced from one sample in a study of blood T cell repertoires in COVID-19. TCRdb's copy holds only in-frame clones and misses some; the assay was immunoSEQ multiplex PCR. Here the sample spans 130,000 or so clones, around four fifths being singletons. Input material: peripheral blood. All receptors derive from a man older than 75 with active or convalescent COVID-19.

The table lists this clone with many counts. The chain links TRBV28 to TRBJ2-7, with 10 bases matching TRBD1. The CDR3 spans 15 residues. Trimming cost V 9 bases and J 4 bases; bases outside gene matches: 12. Germline CDR1 reads MDHEN; CDR2 reads SYDVKM. The CDR3 DNA reads as TGTGCCAGTCTACCCCCGGGACAGGGGTTTTACGAGCAGTACTTC. Translated: CASLPPGQGFYEQYF.

The chain has TRBV2 and TRBJ2-6, with a tentative D call TRBD2 (6 bases). Per germline, CDR1 SNHLY and CDR2 FYNNEI. The CDR3 is made up of 18 amino acids. Trimming took 2 bases from V and 2 from J, leaving 16 bases between them. The CDR3 loop is CASSERAPGGTGANVLTF. CDR3 coding DNA: TGTGCCAGCAGTGAAAGGGCTCCCGGGGGAACTGGGGCCAACGTCCTGACTTTC.

The chain uses TRBV19 and TRBJ1-6; D is undetermined. Germline CDR1 LNHDA, CDR2 SQIVND (reference sequence). The CDR3 has 12 residues. Between the trimmed V and J ends, which lost 8 bases and 9 bases, there was a span of 11 bases. CDR3 protein: CASSEGSSPLHF. CDR3 in DNA: TGTGCCAGTTCCGAAGGGAGTTCACCCCTCCACTTT.

The genes are TRBV2 and TRBJ1-1; no reliable D call. CDR3 size: 15 residues. From germline, CDR1 is SNHLY and CDR2 FYNNEI. V was cut by 8 bases and J by 0 bases, with 16 bases left in between. In nucleotides, the CDR3 is TGTGCCAGCTCTAGTTCAGACGGAGTGAACACTGAAGCTTTCTTT. Encoded protein: CASSSSDGVNTEAFF.

V gene TRBV4-1 combines with J gene TRBJ1-4; D possibly corresponds to TRBD1 (5 bases). V shed 4 bases and J shed 0 bases, with 12 bases lying between them. This CDR3 region has 16 residues. Germline loops: CDR1 MGHRA, CDR2 YSYEKL. The CDR3: CASSPQGFATNEKLFF. CDR3 in DNA: TGCGCCAGCAGCCCCCAGGGTTTTGCAACTAATGAAAAACTGTTTTTT.

This rearrangement joins TRBV18 to TRBJ1-2; D not certain. V was trimmed by 0 bases and J by 9 bases, leaving 11 bases between them. This CDR3 spans 13 amino acids. From germline, CDR1 is KGHSH and CDR2 LQKENI. CDR3: CASSPPLALSYTF. The DNA of the CDR3 is TGTGCCAGCTCACCACCTCTGGCTTTGAGCTACACCTTC.

The rearrangement joins TRBV25-1 to TRBJ1-2, with D possibly being TRBD1 (6 bases). The germline CDR1 and CDR2 sequences are MGHDK and SYGVNS. The V gene lost 2 bases and the J gene lost 4 bases, with 14 bases spanning the gap. This CDR3 is 15 amino acids long. The CDR3 reads CASSEAGTSTYGYTF. The CDR3 DNA reads as TGTGCCAGCAGTGAAGCCGGGACAAGCACCTATGGCTACACCTTC.

V and J are TRBV19 and TRBJ2-1, with D unclear. The CDR3 has 12 residues. CDR1 is LNHDA, CDR2 SQIVND, per germline (reference sequence). Trimming removed 4 bases at V and 16 bases at J, with 17 bases between. This chain's CDR3 is CASSTPSDYAFF. Written as DNA, the CDR3 is TGTGCCAGTAGTACCCCCAGCGATTACGCATTCTTC. Filled out from reference TRBV19 and TRBJ2-1, the complete variable domain reads DGGITQSPKYLFRKEGQNVTLSCEQNLNHDAMYWYRQDPGQGLRLIYYSQIVNDFQKGDIAEGYSVSREKKESFPLTVTSAQKNPTAFYLCASSTPSDYAFFGPGTRLTVL.

V is TRBV7-2 and J is TRBJ1-2, with D perhaps matching TRBD1 (6 bases). The germline gives CDR1 SGHTA, CDR2 FQGNSA. The germline V and J ends were trimmed by 5 bases and 8 bases, with 15 bases remaining between them. This CDR3 comprises 13 residues. The CDR3 region is CASSRNRDIGYTF. Written as DNA, the CDR3 is TGTGCCAGCAGCCGTAACCGGGACATAGGCTACACCTTC.

The chain has TRBV27 and TRBJ1-1; 8 bases align to TRBD1. From germline, CDR1 is MNHEY and CDR2 SMNVEV (reference sequence). V gave up 3 bases and J gave up 7 bases; unmatched junction bases: 7. This CDR3 contains 14 residues. CDR3 protein: CASSFNAGGSEAFF. The CDR3 nucleotides read TGTGCCAGCAGTTTTAACGCAGGGGGCAGTGAAGCTTTCTTT.